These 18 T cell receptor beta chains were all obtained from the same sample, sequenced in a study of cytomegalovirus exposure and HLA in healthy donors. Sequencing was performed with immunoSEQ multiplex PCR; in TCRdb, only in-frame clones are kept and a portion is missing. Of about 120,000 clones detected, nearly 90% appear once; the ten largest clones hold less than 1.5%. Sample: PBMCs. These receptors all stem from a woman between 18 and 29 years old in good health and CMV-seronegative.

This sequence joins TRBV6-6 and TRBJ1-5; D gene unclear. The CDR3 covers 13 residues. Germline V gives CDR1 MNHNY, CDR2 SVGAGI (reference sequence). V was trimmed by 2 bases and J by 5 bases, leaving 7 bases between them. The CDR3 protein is CASSYLIHQPQHF. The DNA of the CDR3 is TGTGCCAGCAGTTACCTTATTCATCAGCCCCAGCATTTT.

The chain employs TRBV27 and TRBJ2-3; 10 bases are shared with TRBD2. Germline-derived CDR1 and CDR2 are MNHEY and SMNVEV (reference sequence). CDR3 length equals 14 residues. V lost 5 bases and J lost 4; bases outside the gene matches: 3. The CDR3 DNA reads TGTGCCAGCAGTATAAGCGGGGGGGCAGATACGCAGTATTTT. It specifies CASSISGGADTQYF.

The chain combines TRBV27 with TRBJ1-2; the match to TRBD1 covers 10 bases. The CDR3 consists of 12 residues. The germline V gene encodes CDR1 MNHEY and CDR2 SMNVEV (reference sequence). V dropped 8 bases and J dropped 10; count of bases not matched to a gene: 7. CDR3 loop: CASGEGTGAYTF. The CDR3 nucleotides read TGTGCCAGCGGGGAAGGGACAGGGGCCTACACCTTC.

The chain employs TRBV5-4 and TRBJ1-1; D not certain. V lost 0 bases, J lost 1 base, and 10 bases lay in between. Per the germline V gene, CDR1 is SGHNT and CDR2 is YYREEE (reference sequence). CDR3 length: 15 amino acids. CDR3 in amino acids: CASSLGSSGNTEAFF. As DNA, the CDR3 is TGTGCCAGCAGCTTGGGGAGTTCGGGGAACACTGAAGCTTTCTTT.

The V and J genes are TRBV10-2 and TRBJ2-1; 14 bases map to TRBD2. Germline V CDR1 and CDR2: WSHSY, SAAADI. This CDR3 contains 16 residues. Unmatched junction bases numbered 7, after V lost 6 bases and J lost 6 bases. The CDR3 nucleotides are TGCGCCAGCAGCGCCCGAGGACTAGCGGGGGGCAATGAGCAGTTCTTC. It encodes CASSARGLAGGNEQFF.

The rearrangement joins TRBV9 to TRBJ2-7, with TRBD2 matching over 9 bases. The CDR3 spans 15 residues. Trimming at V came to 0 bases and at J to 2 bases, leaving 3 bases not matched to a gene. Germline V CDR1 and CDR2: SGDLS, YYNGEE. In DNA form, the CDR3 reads TGTGCCAGCAGCGTAGCGACTAGCGGAGCCTACGAGCAGTACTTC. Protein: CASSVATSGAYEQYF.

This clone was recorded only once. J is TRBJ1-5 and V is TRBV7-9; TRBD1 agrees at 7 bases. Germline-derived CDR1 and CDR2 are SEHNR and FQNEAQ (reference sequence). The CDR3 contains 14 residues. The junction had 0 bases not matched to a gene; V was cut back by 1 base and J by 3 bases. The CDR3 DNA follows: TGTGCCAGCAGCTTAGAGGGGGCCAATCAGCCCCAGCATTTT. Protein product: CASSLEGANQPQHF.

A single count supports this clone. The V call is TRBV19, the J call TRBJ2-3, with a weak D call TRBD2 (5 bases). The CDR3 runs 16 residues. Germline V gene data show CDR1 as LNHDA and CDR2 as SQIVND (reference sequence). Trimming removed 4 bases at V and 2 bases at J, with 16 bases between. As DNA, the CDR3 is TGTGCCAGTAGTAAAAGACTACCTTATCCCACAGATACGCAGTATTTT. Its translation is CASSKRLPYPTDTQYF.

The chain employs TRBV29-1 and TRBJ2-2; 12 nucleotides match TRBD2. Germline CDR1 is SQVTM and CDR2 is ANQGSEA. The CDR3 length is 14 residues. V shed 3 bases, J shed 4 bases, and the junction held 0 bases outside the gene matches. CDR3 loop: CSVEGLAGTGELFF. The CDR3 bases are TGCAGCGTTGAGGGACTAGCGGGCACCGGGGAGCTGTTTTTT.

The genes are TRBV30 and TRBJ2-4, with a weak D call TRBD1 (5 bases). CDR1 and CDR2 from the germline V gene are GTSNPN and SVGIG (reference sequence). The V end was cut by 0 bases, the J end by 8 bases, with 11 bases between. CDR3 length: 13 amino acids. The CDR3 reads CAWSVGQLDIQYF. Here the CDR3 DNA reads TGTGCCTGGAGTGTGGGGCAGCTGGACATTCAGTACTTC.

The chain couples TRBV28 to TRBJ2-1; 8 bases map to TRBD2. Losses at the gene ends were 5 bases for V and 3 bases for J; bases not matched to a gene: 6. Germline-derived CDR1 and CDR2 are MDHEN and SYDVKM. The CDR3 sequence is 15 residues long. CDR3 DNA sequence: TGTGCCAGCAGTATAGATAGCGGGGACTACAATGAGCAGTTCTTC. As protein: CASSIDSGDYNEQFF. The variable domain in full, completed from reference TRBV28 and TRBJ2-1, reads DVKVTQSSRYLVKRTGEKVFLECVQDMDHENMFWYRQDPGLGLRLIYFSYDVKMKEKGDIPEGYSVSREKKERFSLILESASTNQTSMYLCASSIDSGDYNEQFFGPGTRLTVL.

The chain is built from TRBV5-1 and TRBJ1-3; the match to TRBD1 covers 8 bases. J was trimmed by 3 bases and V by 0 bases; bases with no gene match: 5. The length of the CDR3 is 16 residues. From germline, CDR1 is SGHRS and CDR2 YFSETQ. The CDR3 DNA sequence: TGCGCCAGCAGCTTGGCGCCCACAGGGGGTGGAAACACCATATATTTT. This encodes CASSLAPTGGGNTIYF.

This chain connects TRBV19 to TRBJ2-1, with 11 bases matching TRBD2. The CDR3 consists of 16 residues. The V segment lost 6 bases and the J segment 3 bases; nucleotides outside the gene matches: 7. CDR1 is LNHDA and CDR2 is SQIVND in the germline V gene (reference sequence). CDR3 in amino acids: CASRRTSGPFYNEQFF. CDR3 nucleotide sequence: TGTGCCAGTAGGCGGACTAGCGGGCCGTTCTACAATGAGCAGTTCTTC.

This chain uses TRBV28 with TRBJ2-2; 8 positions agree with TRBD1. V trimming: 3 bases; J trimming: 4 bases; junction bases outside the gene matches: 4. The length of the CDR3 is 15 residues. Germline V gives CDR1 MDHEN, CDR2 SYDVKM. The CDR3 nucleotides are TGTGCCAGCAGTTTGTCGGGACAGGTCACCGGGGAGCTGTTTTTT. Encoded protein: CASSLSGQVTGELFF.

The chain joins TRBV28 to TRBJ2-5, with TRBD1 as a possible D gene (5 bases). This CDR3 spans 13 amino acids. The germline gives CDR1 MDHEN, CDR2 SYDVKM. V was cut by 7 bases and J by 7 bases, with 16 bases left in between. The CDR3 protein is CASKSGNTGTQYF. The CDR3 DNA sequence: TGTGCCAGCAAGTCAGGGAATACCGGGACCCAGTACTTC.

The CDR3 region has the DNA TGTGCCAGCAGTTTGGGAGGGACCCGGGACTTTTCCTACGAGCAGTACTTC. It specifies CASSLGGTRDFSYEQYF. The V call is TRBV28, the J call TRBJ2-7; 7 bases align to TRBD2. V was clipped by 3 bases and J by 1 base; unmatched bases: 12. This CDR3 has 17 residues. CDR1 and CDR2 from the germline V gene are MDHEN and SYDVKM.

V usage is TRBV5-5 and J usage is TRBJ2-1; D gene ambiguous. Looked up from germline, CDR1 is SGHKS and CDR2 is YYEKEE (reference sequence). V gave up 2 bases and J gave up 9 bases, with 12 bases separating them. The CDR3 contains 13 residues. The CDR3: CASSFSRRIEQFF. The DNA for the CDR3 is TGTGCCAGCAGCTTTTCCCGGCGGATTGAGCAGTTCTTC.

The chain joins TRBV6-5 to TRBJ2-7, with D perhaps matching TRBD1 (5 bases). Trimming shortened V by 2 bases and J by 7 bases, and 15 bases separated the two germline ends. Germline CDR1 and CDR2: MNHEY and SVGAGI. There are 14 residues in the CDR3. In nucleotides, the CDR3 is TGTGCCAGCAGTTACCTAGGACACCGTGGTGAGCAGTACTTC. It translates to CASSYLGHRGEQYF.